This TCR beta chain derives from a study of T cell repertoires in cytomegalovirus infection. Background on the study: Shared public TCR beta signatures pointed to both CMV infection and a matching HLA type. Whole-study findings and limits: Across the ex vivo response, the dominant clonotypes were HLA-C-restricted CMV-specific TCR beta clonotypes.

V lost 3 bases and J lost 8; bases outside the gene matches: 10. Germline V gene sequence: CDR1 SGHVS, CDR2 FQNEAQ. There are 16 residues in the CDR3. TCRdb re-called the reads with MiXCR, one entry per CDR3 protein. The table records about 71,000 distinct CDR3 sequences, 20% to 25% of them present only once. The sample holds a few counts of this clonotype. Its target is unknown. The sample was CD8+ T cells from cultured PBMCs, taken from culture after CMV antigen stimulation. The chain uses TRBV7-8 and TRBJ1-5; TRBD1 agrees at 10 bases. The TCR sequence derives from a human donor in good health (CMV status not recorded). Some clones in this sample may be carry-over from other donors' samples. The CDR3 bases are TGTGCCAGCAGCTTTTCGTCGGACAGGGGGTTGGAGCCCCAGCATTTT. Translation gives CASSFSSDRGLEPQHF.